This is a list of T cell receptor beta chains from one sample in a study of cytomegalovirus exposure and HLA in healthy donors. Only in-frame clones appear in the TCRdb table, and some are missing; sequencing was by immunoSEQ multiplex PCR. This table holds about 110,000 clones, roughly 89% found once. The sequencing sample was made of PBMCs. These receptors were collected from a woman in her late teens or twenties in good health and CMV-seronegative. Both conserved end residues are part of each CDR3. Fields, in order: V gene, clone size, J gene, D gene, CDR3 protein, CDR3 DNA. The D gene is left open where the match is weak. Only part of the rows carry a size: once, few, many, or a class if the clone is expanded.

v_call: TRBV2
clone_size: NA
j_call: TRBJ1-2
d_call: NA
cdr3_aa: CASTPRTSVGYGYTF
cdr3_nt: TGTGCCAGCACCCCTAGGACATCCGTGGGGTATGGCTACACCTTC

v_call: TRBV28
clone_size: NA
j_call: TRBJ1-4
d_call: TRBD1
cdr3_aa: CASNLQGAEEKLFF
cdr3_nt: TGTGCCAGCAACTTACAGGGGGCGGAAGAAAAACTGTTTTTT

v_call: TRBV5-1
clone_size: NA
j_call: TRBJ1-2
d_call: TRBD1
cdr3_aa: CASSDPEAGGGQGDYGYTF
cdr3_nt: TGCGCCAGCAGCGACCCCGAGGCGGGAGGGGGACAGGGGGACTATGGCTACACCTTC

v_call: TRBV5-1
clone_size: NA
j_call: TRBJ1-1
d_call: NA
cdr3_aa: CASSLVPTGNTEAFF
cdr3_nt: TGCGCCAGCAGCTTGGTCCCGACGGGAAACACTGAAGCTTTCTTT

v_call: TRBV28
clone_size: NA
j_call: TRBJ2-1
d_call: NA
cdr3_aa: CASSRHGTSFF
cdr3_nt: TGTGCCAGCAGTAGACACGGGACATCGTTCTTC

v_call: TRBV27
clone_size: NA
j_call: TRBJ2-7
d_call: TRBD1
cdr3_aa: CASSLRDRWDRPYEQYF
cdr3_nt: TGTGCCAGCAGTTTAAGGGACCGATGGGACAGGCCCTACGAGCAGTACTTC

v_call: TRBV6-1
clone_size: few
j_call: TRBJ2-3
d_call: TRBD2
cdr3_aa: CASSELAGADTQYF
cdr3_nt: TGTGCCAGCAGTGAGCTAGCGGGAGCAGATACGCAGTATTTT

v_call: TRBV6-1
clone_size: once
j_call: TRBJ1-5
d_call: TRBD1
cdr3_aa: CASRKGTASNQPQHF
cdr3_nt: TGTGCCAGCAGGAAAGGGACAGCTAGCAATCAGCCCCAGCATTTT

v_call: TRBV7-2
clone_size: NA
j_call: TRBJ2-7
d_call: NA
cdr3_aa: CASSLGGGGEQYF
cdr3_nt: TGTGCCAGCAGCTTAGGAGGGGGTGGGGAGCAGTACTTC

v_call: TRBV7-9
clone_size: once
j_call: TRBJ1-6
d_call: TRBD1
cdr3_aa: CASSQGTGSNSPLHF
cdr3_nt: TGTGCCAGCAGCCAAGGGACAGGGAGCAATTCACCCCTCCACTTT

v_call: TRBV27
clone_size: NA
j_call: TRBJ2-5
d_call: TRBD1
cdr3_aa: CASSLYRGQQETQYF
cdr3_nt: TGTGCCAGCAGTTTATACAGGGGGCAACAAGAGACCCAGTACTTC

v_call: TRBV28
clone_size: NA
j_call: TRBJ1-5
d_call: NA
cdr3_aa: CASSLPLFQPQHF
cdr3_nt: TGTGCCAGCAGTTTACCCCTCTTTCAGCCCCAGCATTTT

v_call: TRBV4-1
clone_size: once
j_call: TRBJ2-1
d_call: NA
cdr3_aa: CASSLRTASSYNEQFF
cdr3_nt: TGCGCCAGCAGTCTCCGGACAGCAAGCTCCTACAATGAGCAGTTCTTC

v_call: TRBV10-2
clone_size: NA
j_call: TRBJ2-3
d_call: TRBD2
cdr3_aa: CASSKGLAGSTDTQYF
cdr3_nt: TGCGCCAGCAGCAAGGGACTAGCGGGATCCACAGATACGCAGTATTTT

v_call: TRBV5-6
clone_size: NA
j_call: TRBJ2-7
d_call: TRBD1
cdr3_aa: CASSPGQGEQYF
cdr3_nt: TGTGCCAGCAGCCCCGGACAGGGCGAGCAGTACTTC

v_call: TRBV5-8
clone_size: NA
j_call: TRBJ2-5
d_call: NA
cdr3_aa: CASSLVRVAQTRETQYF
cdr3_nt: TGTGCCAGCAGCTTGGTGAGAGTAGCGCAGACTCGAGAGACCCAGTACTTC

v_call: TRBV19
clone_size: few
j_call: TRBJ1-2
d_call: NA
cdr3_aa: CASSIDGGITYGYTF
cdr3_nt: TGTGCCAGTAGTATAGATGGGGGGATCACCTATGGCTACACCTTC

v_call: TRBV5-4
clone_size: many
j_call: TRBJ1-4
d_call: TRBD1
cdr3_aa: CASSLRDSPFATNEKLFF
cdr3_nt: TGTGCCAGCAGCCTAAGGGACAGTCCGTTTGCAACTAATGAAAAACTGTTTTTT

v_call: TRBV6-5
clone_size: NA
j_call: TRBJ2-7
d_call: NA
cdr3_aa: CASSRGDSHSYEQYF
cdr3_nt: TGTGCCAGCAGTCGCGGGGACTCCCATTCCTACGAGCAGTACTTC

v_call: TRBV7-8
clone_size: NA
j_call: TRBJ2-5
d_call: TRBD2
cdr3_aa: CASSSRLADQETQYF
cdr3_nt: TGTGCCAGCAGCTCCAGACTAGCGGATCAAGAGACCCAGTACTTC

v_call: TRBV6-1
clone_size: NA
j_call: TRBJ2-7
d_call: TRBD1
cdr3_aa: CASLDRDSYEQYF
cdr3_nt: TGTGCCAGTCTCGACAGGGACTCCTACGAGCAGTACTTC

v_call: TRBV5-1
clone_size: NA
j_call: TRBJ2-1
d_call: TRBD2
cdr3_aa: CASSLGLAADEQFF
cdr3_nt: TGCGCCAGCAGCTTGGGGCTAGCGGCCGATGAGCAGTTCTTC

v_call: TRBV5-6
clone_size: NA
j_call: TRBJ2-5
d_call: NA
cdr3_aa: CASSLVGTSPQETQYF
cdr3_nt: TGTGCCAGCAGCTTGGTGGGCACTAGCCCTCAAGAGACCCAGTACTTC

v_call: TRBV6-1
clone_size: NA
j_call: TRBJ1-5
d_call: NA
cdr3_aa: CASSEATVYSNQPQHF
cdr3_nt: TGTGCCAGCAGTGAAGCGACAGTCTATAGCAATCAGCCCCAGCATTTT

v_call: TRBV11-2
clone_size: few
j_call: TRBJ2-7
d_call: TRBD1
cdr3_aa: CASSLEWGTAYEQYF
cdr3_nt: TGTGCCAGCAGCTTAGAGTGGGGGACAGCCTACGAGCAGTACTTC

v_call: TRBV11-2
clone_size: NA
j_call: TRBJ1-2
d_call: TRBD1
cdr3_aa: CASSLAGDRANYGYTF
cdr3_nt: TGTGCCAGCAGCTTAGCCGGGGACAGGGCAAACTATGGCTACACCTTC

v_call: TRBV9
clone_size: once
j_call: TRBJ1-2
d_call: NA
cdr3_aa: CASSATTTGPYGYTF
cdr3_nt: TGTGCCAGCAGCGCCACAACTACAGGGCCGTATGGCTACACCTTC

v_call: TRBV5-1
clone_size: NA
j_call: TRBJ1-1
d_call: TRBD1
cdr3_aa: CASSPNAGTANEAFF
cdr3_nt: TGCGCCAGCAGCCCCAACGCCGGGACAGCTAATGAAGCTTTCTTT

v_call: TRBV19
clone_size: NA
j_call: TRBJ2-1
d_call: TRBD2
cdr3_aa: CASSLIAGDEQFF
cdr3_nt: TGTGCCAGTAGTCTAATAGCGGGCGATGAGCAGTTCTTC

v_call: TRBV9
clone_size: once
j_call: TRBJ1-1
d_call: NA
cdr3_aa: CASSPRGGGVTEAFF
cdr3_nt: TGTGCCAGCAGCCCCCGGGGAGGGGGAGTCACTGAAGCTTTCTTT

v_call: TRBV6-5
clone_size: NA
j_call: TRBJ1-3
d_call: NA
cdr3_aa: CASSWRQQGNTIYF
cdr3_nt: TGTGCCAGCAGTTGGAGACAGCAAGGAAACACCATATATTTT

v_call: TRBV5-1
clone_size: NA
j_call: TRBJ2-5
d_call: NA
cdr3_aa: CASSVSGFWETQYF
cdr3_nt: TGCGCCAGCAGTGTGTCCGGGTTTTGGGAGACCCAGTACTTC

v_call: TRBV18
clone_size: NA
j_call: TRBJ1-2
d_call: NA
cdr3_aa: CASSPRAGANYGYTF
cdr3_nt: TGTGCCAGCTCACCTCGCGCCGGAGCTAACTATGGCTACACCTTC

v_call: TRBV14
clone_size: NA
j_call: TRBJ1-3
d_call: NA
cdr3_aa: CASREASGNTIYF
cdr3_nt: TGTGCCAGCAGGGAGGCGTCGGGAAACACCATATATTTT

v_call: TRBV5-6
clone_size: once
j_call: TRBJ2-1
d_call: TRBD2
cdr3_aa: CASSLTSGRFYNEQFF
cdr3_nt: TGTGCCAGCAGCCTGACTAGCGGACGCTTCTACAATGAGCAGTTCTTC

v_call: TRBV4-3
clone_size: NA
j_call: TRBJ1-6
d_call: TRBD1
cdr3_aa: CASSQGPPGQGNSPLHF
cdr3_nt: TGCGCCAGCAGCCAAGGCCCTCCGGGACAGGGCAATTCACCCCTCCACTTT

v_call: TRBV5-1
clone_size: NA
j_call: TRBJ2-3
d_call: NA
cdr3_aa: CASSQGLASTDTQYF
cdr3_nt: TGCGCCAGCAGCCAAGGACTGGCTAGCACAGATACGCAGTATTTT

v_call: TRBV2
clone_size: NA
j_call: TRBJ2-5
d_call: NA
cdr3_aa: CASSDDSQETQYF
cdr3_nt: TGTGCCAGCAGTGATGACAGTCAAGAGACCCAGTACTTC

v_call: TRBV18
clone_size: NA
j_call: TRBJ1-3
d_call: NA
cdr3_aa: CASSPYDGNTIYF
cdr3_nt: TGTGCCAGCTCACCCTATGATGGAAACACCATATATTTT

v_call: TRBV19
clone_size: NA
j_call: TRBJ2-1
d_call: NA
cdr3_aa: CASSIVLAPTLDNEQFF
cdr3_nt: TGTGCCAGTAGTATCGTTCTAGCGCCAACGCTGGACAATGAGCAGTTCTTC

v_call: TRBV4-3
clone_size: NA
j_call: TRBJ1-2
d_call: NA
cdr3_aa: CASSQGREVGYTF
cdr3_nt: TGCGCCAGCAGCCAAGGCAGGGAGGTTGGCTACACCTTC

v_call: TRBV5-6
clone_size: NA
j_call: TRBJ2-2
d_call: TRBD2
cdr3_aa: CASSFRSGVNTGELFF
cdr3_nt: TGTGCCAGCAGCTTTCGTAGCGGGGTGAACACCGGGGAGCTGTTTTTT

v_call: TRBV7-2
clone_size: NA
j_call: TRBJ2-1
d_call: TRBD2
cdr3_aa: CASLGLAGRTPFF
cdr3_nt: TGTGCCAGCTTGGGACTAGCGGGACGAACCCCGTTCTTC

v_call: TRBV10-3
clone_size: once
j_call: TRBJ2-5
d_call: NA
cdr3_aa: CAISESRAVQASQETQYF
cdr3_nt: TGTGCCATCAGTGAGTCGAGGGCTGTGCAGGCAAGCCAAGAGACCCAGTACTTC

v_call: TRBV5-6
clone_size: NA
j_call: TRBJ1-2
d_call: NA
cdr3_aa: CASSFRQNGYTF
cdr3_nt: TGTGCCAGCAGCTTCCGACAGAATGGCTACACCTTC

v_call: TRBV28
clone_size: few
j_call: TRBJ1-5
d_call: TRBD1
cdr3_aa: CASSTLDRVSNQPQHF
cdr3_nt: TGTGCCAGCAGTACGCTGGACAGGGTAAGCAATCAGCCCCAGCATTTT

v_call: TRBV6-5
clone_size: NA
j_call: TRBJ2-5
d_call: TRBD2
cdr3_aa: CASSLTSPYEETQYF
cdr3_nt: TGTGCCAGCAGTCTGACTAGCCCTTATGAAGAGACCCAGTACTTC

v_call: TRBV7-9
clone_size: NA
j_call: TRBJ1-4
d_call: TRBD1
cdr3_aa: CASSRTGQGPNEKLFF
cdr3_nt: TGTGCCAGCAGCCGTACCGGACAGGGCCCTAATGAAAAACTGTTTTTT

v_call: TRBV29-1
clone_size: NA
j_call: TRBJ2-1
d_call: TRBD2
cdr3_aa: CSPLLAGTPYNEQFF
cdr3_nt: TGCAGCCCCCTTCTAGCGGGTACTCCCTACAATGAGCAGTTCTTC

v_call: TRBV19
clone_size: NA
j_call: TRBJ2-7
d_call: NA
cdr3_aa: CASSSDPPAAGFHEQYF
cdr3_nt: TGTGCCAGTAGTTCGGATCCCCCAGCAGCAGGGTTCCACGAGCAGTACTTC

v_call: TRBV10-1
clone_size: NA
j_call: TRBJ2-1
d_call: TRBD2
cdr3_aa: CASSEGLAGAINEQFF
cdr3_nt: TGCGCCAGCAGTGAAGGACTAGCGGGAGCCATCAATGAGCAGTTCTTC

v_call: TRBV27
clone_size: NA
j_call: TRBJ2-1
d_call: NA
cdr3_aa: CASSLRGQFRDEQFF
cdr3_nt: TGTGCCAGCAGTTTACGAGGACAGTTTAGGGATGAGCAGTTCTTC

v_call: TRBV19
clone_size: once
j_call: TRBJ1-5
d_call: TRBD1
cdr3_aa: CASSSPPGQVNQPQHF
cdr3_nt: TGTGCCAGTAGTAGCCCCCCTGGACAGGTTAATCAGCCCCAGCATTTT

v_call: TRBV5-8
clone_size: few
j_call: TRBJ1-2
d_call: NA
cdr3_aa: CASSPTRGYTF
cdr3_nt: TGTGCCAGCAGCCCAACGAGAGGCTACACCTTC

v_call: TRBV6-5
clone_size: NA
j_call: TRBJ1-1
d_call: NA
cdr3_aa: CASSYSLNYLNTEAFF
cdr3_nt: TGTGCCAGCAGTTACTCTCTAAACTACTTGAACACTGAAGCTTTCTTT

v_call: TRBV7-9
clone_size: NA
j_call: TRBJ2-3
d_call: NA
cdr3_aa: CASSPRGTSTDTQYF
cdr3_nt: TGTGCCAGCAGCCCCCGCGGGACTAGCACAGATACGCAGTATTTT

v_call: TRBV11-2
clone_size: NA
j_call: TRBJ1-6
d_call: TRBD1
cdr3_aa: CASSPRQGYNSPLHF
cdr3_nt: TGTGCCAGCAGCCCCCGACAGGGCTATAATTCACCCCTCCACTTT

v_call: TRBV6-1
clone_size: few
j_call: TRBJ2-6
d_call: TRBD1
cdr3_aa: CASSPQGAGANVLTF
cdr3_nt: TGTGCCAGCAGTCCACAGGGGGCTGGGGCCAACGTCCTGACTTTC

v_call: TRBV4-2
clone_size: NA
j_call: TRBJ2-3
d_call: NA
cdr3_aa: CASSQDPTGRGDTQYF
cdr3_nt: TGTGCCAGCAGCCAAGATCCTACGGGGCGGGGAGATACGCAGTATTTT